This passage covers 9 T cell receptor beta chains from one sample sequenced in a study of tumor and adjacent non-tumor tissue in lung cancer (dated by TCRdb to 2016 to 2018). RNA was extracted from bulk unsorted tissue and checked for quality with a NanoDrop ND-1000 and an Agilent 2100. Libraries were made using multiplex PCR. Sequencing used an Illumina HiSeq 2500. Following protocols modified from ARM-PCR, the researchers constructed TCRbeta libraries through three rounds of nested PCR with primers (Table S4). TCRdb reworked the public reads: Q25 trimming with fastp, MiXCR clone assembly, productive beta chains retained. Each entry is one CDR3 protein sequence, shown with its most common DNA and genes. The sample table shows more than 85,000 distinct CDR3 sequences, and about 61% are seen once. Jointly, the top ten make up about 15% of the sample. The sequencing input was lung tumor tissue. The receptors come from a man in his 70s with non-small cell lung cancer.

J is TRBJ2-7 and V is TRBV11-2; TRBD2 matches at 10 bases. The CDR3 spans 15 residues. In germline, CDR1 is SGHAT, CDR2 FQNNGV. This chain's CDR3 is CVNSLDLAGGSGQYF. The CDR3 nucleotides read TGTGTCAACAGCTTAGATTTAGCGGGGGGCTCCGGTCAGTACTTC. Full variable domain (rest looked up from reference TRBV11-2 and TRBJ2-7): EAGVAQSPRYKIIEKRQSVAFWCNPISGHATLYWYQQILGQGPKLLIQFQNNGVVDDSQLPKDRFSAERLKGVDSTLKIQPAKLEDSAVYLCVNSLDLAGGSGQYFGPGTRLTVT.

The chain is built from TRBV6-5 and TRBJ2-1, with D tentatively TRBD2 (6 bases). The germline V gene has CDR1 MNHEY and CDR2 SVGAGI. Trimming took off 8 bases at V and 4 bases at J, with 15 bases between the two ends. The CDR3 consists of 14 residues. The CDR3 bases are TGTGCCAGCCAACAGTGGGGGGTATACAATGAGCAGTTCTTC. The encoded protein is CASQQWGVYNEQFF.

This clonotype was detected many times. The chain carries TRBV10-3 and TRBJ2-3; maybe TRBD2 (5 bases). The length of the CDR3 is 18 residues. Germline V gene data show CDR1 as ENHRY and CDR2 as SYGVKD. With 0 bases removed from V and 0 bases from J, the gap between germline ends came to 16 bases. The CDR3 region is CAISESGITLASTDTQYF. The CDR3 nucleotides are TGTGCCATCAGTGAGTCCGGGATCACTTTAGCAAGCACAGATACGCAGTATTTT.

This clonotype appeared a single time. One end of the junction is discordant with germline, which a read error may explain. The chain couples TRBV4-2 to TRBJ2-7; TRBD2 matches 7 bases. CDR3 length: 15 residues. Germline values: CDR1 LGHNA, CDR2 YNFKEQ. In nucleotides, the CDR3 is TGTGCCAGCAGCCAAGTGTCTAGCGGACCCTACAACCAGTATTTC. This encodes CASSQVSSGPYNQYF.

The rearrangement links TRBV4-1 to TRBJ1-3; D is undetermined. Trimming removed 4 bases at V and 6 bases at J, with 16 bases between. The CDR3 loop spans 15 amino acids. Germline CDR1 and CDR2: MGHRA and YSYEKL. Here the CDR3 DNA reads TGCGCCAGCAGCCTCACCGGGCCAACGGCAAACACCATATATTTT. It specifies CASSLTGPTANTIYF.

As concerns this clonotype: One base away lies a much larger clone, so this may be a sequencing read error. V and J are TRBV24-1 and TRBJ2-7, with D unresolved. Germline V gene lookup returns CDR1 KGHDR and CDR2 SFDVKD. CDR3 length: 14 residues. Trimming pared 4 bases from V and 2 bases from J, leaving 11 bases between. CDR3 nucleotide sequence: TGTGCCACCAGTGACAGGATGGCTCCCTACGAGCAGTACTTC. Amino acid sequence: CATSDRMAPYEQYF.

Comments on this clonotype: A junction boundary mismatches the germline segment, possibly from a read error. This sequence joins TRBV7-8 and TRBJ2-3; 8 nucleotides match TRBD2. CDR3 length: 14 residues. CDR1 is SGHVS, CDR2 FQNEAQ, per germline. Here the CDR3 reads CASSLAGNTDTQYF. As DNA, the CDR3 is TGTGCTAGCAGCTTAGCGGGGAACACAGATACGCAGTATTTT.

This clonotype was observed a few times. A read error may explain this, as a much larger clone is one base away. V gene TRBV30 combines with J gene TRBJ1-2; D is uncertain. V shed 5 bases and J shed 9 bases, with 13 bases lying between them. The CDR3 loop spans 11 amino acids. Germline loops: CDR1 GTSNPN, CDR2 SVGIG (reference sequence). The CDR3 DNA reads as TGTGCCTGGCCTTCAACTATGAGCTACACCTTC. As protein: CAWPSTMSYTF.

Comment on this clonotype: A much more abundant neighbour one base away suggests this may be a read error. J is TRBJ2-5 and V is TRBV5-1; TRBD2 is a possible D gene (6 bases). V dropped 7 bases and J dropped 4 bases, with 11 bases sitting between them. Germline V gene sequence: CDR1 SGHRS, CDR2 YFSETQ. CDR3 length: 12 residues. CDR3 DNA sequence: TGCGCCAGCGGCAAGGAGGGAGAGACCCAGTACTTC. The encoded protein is CASGKEGETQYF.